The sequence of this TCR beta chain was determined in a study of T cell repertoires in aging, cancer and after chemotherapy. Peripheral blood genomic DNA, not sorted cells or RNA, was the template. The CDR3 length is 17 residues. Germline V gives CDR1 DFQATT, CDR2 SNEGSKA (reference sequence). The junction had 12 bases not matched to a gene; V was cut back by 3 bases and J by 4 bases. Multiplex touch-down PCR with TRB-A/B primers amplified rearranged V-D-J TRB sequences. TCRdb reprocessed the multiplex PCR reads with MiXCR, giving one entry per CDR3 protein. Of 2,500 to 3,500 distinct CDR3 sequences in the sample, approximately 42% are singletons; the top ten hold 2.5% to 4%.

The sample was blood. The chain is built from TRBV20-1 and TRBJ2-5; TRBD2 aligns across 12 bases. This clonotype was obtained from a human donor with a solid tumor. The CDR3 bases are TGCAGTGCTAGCGGTACTAGCGGGAGGCCCGGGGGAGAGACCCAGTACTTC. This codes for CSASGTSGRPGGETQYF.